The subject of this entry is one TCR beta chain. Its antigen is undetermined. These data originate in a study of OX40 agonist ivuxolimab in advanced cancers. Study results and caveats: The authors also found low normalized T-cell clonal expansion in some nonresponders.

Profiling relied on immunoSEQ multiplex PCR, and the TCRdb table lists in-frame clones only, not all of them. The table has roughly 11,000 clones, around 80% seen once. The CDR3 runs to 14 residues. In germline, CDR1 is GTSNPN, CDR2 SVGIG (reference sequence). The junction had 4 bases not matched to a gene; V was cut back by 0 bases and J by 2 bases. This TCR was recovered from an adult with an advanced solid tumor such as melanoma, head and neck, liver or kidney cancer. The J gene is TRBJ2-7, the V gene TRBV30; TRBD1 matches 7 bases. Specimen: CD4+ or CD8+ T cells sorted from blood, collected in a trial of the OX40 agonist ivuxolimab. The CDR3 sequence: CAWSVGGGTYEQYF. The CDR3 DNA reads as TGTGCCTGGAGTGTAGGGGGCGGAACCTACGAGCAGTACTTC.